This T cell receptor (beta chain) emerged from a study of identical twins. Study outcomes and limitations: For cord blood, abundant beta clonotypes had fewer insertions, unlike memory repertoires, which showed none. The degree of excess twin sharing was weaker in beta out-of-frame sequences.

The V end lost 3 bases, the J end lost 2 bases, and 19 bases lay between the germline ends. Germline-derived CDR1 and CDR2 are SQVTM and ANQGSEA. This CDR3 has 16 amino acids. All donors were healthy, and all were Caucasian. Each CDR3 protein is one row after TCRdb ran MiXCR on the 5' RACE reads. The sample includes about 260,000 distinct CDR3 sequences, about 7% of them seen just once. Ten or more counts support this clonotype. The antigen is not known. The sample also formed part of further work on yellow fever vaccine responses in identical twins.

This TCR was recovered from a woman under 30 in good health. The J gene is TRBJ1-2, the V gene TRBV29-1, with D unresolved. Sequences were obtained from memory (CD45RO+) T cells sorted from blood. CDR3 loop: CSVDPAGGRPNYGYTF. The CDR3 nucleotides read TGCAGCGTTGACCCGGCAGGAGGGAGGCCCAACTATGGCTACACCTTC.